This T cell receptor beta chain was sequenced during a study of T cell repertoires in cytomegalovirus infection. For the study at large: Indicated by public TCR beta signatures were CMV infection and matching HLA type.

Study-level points and caveats: Carriage of CMV together with the relevant HLA was identifiable through cumulative public TCR beta family frequency. The response measured ex vivo was dominated by TCR beta clonotypes (HLA-C-restricted and CMV-specific).

Per germline, CDR1 MGHDK and CDR2 SYGVNS. This CDR3 comprises 15 residues. Trimming stripped 6 bases from V and 0 bases from J, with 9 bases between. A single record per CDR3 protein comes from TCRdb applying MiXCR to the reads. The sample lists hundreds of thousands of distinct CDR3 sequences; about 8.8% were seen once. This clonotype was detected many times. Its matching antigen is unknown. J is TRBJ2-6 and V is TRBV25-1; maybe TRBD1 (6 bases). Sequencing used PBMCs. This TCR derives from a human donor in good health (CMV status not recorded). Some clones in this sample may be carry-over from other donors' samples. The CDR3 coding sequence is TGTGCCAGCAGGGACAGCTCCTCTGGGGCCAACGTCCTGACTTTC. Translating gives CASRDSSSGANVLTF.